Sequencing of this T cell receptor (beta chain) was carried out in a study of cytomegalovirus exposure and HLA in healthy donors. Study details: The early release's HLA-typed donors yielded roughly 85 million unique TCRs.

The length of the CDR3 is 16 residues. Germline assignment: CDR1 SGHTA and CDR2 FQGNSA. With V trimmed by 5 bases and J by 3 bases, 9 bases remained unmatched. Concerning this clone itself: Its antigen is undetermined.

In the PCR, 60 Vbeta and 13 Jbeta primers were used. Data came from immunoSEQ multiplex PCR; TCRdb stores just in-frame clones and leaves some out. Found here are about 190,000 clones, under 80% of them singletons; the top ten hold over 4%. General study points: Excluded were some V segments that proved indistinguishable, including TRBV6-2 and TRBV6-3. TCR beta V segments were, for the most part, productive about 87% or about 30% of the time in an earlier analysis. Sequencing depth across donors, presence/absence analyses assumed, was roughly uniform.

Sequencing was done on a sample of PBMCs. The chain has TRBV7-2 and TRBJ1-2, with 10 bases matching TRBD1. This receptor was obtained from a man in his thirties or forties in good health and CMV-seropositive. CDR3 residues: CASSPRQGAYDYGYTF. The CDR3 DNA reads as TGTGCCAGCAGCCCTCGACAGGGGGCGTATGACTATGGCTACACCTTC.